This TCR beta chain emerged from a study of T cell changes during pregnancy in multiple sclerosis. Profiling relied on immunoSEQ multiplex PCR, and the TCRdb table lists in-frame clones only, not all of them. The top ten hold 0.44% of the sample, which has approximately 130,000 clones, 96% seen once. The sample in question was peripheral blood, obtained after pregnancy. This clonotype was sampled from a female donor with multiple sclerosis, enrolled in a pregnancy study.

In nucleotides, the CDR3 is TGTGCCAGTAGTTCAAGCCACAGGGCCCCTGGTGGCTACACCTTC. This sequence encodes CASSSSHRAPGGYTF. The rearrangement links TRBV19 to TRBJ1-2; D perhaps matches TRBD1 (6 bases). With 5 bases removed from V and 7 bases from J, the gap between germline ends came to 20 bases. The germline gives CDR1 LNHDA, CDR2 SQIVND (reference sequence). CDR3 length: 15 residues.